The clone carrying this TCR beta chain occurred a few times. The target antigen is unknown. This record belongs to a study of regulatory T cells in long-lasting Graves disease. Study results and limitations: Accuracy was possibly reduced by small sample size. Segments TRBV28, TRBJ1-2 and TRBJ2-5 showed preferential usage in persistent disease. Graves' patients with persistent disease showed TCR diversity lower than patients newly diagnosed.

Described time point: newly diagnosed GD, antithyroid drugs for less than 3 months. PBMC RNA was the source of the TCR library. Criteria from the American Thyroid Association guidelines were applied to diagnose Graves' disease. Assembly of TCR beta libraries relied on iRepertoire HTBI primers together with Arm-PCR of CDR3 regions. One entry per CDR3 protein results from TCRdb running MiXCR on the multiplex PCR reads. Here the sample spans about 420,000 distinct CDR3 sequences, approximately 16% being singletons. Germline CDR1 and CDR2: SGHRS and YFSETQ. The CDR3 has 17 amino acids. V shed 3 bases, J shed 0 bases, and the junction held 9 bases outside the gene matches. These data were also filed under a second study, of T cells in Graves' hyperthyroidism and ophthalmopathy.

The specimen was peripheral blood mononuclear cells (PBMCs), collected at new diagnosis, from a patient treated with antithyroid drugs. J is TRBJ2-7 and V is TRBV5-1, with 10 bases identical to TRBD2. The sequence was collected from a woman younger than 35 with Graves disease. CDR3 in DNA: TGCGCCAGCAGCTACCCGACTAGCGGGCCCGTCTCCTACGAGCAGTACTTC. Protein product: CASSYPTSGPVSYEQYF. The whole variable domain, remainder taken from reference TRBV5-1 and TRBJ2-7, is KAGVTQTPRYLIKTRGQQVTLSCSPISGHRSVSWYQQTPGQGLQFLFEYFSETQRNKGNFPGRFSGRQFSNSRSEMNVSTLELGDSALYLCASSYPTSGPVSYEQYFGPGTRLTVT.